This T cell receptor beta chain was found in a study of STAT5B mutations in CD4+ large granular lymphocyte leukemia. Produced via immunoSEQ multiplex PCR; TCRdb's table is partial and in-frame only. The sample contains 25,000 to 35,000 clones, roughly 74% of which appear only once. This CDR3 spans 15 amino acids. Germline lookup yields CDR1 MNHNS and CDR2 SASEGT. V was clipped by 2 bases and J by 7 bases, with 12 bases between them. The rearrangement links TRBV6-1 to TRBJ1-6; no firm D call. The receptor comes from a human donor in good health. Source material: CD4+ T cells from blood buffy coats. The CDR3 protein is CASSESGRGNSPLHF. For the CDR3, the DNA is TGTGCCAGCAGTGAAAGCGGACGGGGAAATTCACCCCTCCACTTT.